A selection of T cell receptor beta chains follows, all from one sample in a study of blood T cells in healthy people across ages. MiXCR, applied by TCRdb to the 5' RACE reads, yields one record per CDR3 protein. The sample records over a million distinct CDR3 sequences, less than 45% being singletons. The sequenced material came from blood. All receptors come from a woman between 18 and 29 years old in good health. CDR3s include the opening cysteine and the closing phenylalanine or tryptophan. A D gene is named only where the DNA matches it firmly. Only some rows state a clone size, as once, few, many or a class for expanded clones.

TRBV14	NA	TRBJ2-4	TRBD1	TGTGCCAGCAGCCGGAAGCACGGACAGGGTGTTCAGTACTTC	CASSRKHGQGVQYF
TRBV7-2	NA	TRBJ2-5	NA	TGTGCCAGCAGCCCCGGGGATGGCCAACAAGAGACCCAGTACTTC	CASSPGDGQQETQYF
TRBV4-1	NA	TRBJ2-1	NA	TGCGCCAGCAGCCAAAAAGGAGGGGGGAGCTCCTACAATGAGCAGTTCTTC	CASSQKGGGSSYNEQFF
TRBV4-1	NA	TRBJ2-5	NA	TGCGCCAGCAGCCAAGAAGCTGGGGAGACCCAGTACTTC	CASSQEAGETQYF
TRBV11-2	NA	TRBJ2-3	NA	TGTGCCAGCAGCTTAGAGTCCAGCGGAAGCACAGATACGCAGTATTTT	CASSLESSGSTDTQYF
TRBV12-3/TRBV12-4	many	TRBJ2-1	NA	TGTGCCAGCAGTTTATCCCGGACCCTCTACAATGAGCAGTTCTTC	CASSLSRTLYNEQFF
TRBV20-1	few	TRBJ2-7	NA	TGCAGTGCATCTCTCCGAGGGAGGGAGCAGTACTTC	CSASLRGREQYF
TRBV6-6	few	TRBJ2-1	NA	TGTGCCAGCAGTTACTCGCCGGTCCCAGGCAATGAGCAGTTCTTC	CASSYSPVPGNEQFF
TRBV7-9	few	TRBJ2-1	NA	TGTGCCAGCCCAAGGGACGGACCCTACAATGAGCAGTTCTTC	CASPRDGPYNEQFF
TRBV7-9	NA	TRBJ2-6	NA	TGTACCAGCAGCTTCGGAGACTCTAGCTCTGGGGCCAACGTCCTGACTTTC	CTSSFGDSSSGANVLTF
TRBV29-1	NA	TRBJ1-1	NA	TGCAGCGTTGATTGGGGGGGCGCTCCCTGGACTGAAGCTTTCTTT	CSVDWGGAPWTEAFF
TRBV20-1	NA	TRBJ2-5	NA	TGCAGTGCTAGAGACCCCCGTAATGCGGGAGAGACCCAGTACTTC	CSARDPRNAGETQYF
TRBV4-2	NA	TRBJ1-4	NA	TGTGCCAGCAGCCAAGCTTCTACAGCCACTAATGAAAAACTGTTTTTT	CASSQASTATNEKLFF
TRBV6-5	NA	TRBJ2-1	NA	TGTGCCAGCAGTTACTCGGAGAGGAACAATGAGCAGTTCTTC	CASSYSERNNEQFF
TRBV28	few	TRBJ1-2	TRBD1	TGTGCCAGCAGCCTTGACAGGGGGATCTATAACTATGGCTACACCTTC	CASSLDRGIYNYGYTF
TRBV7-2	few	TRBJ2-3	TRBD2	TGTGCCAGCAGAATAGCGGGGATAGATACGCAGTATTTT	CASRIAGIDTQYF
TRBV7-2	NA	TRBJ2-7	NA	TGTGCCAGCAGCTTACGTATGTATTCCGAGCAGTACTTC	CASSLRMYSEQYF
TRBV7-9	NA	TRBJ2-5	TRBD2	TGTGCCAGTCGAGGACTAGCGGGAGAGGGGACCCAGTACTTC	CASRGLAGEGTQYF
TRBV18	few	TRBJ2-1	TRBD2	TGTGCCAGCTCACAATCCATAAGCGGGAGGTCCAAGGATGAGCAGTTCTTC	CASSQSISGRSKDEQFF
TRBV15	few	TRBJ2-5	NA	TGTGCCACCAGCAGAGATTGGGGCGGACAAGAGACCCAGTACTTC	CATSRDWGGQETQYF
TRBV4-1	few	TRBJ2-1	TRBD2	TGCGCCAGCAGCCAAGCCTTAGCGGGAGACGAGCAGTTCTTC	CASSQALAGDEQFF
TRBV20-1	NA	TRBJ1-1	NA	TGCAGTGCTAGAGGGAATGGGAACACTGAAGCTTTCTTT	CSARGNGNTEAFF
TRBV2	NA	TRBJ2-7	TRBD1	TGTGCCAGCAATGGCTGGACAGGGAGCGAGCAGTACTTC	CASNGWTGSEQYF
TRBV7-9	NA	TRBJ2-7	NA	TGTGCCAGCAGCCCTTCGGCAGGCTACGAGCAGTACTTC	CASSPSAGYEQYF
TRBV7-2	NA	TRBJ2-5	TRBD2	TGTGCCAGCAGCTTAGCAAGCGGGGCGATGTACAATGAGCAGTACTTC	CASSLASGAMYNEQYF
TRBV7-2	NA	TRBJ2-2	NA	TGTGCCAGCAGCCACAGGGAGGCTATAAGAACCGGGGAGCTGTTTTTT	CASSHREAIRTGELFF
TRBV6-6	NA	TRBJ1-4	NA	TGTGCCAGCAGTACCGAGAGAGGTGGGGAGGAAAAACTGTTTTTT	CASSTERGGEEKLFF
TRBV20-1	NA	TRBJ2-1	NA	TGCAGTCCGCTCGGGGGCACATACAATGAGCAGTTCTTC	CSPLGGTYNEQFF
TRBV18	many	TRBJ2-1	TRBD2	TGTGCCGCCAGCGGGGGCGCATCCTACAATGAGCAGTTCTTC	CAASGGASYNEQFF
TRBV29-1	NA	TRBJ2-1	TRBD2	TGCAGCGTGGGGACTAAACTGACCTACGAGCAGTTCTTC	CSVGTKLTYEQFF
TRBV24-1	NA	TRBJ1-2	NA	TGTGCCACCAGTGATTTCAACAGCCTCTACTATGGCTACACCTTC	CATSDFNSLYYGYTF
TRBV20-1	few	TRBJ2-7	NA	TGCAGTGCTAGAGGGCTCACCTACGAGCAGTACTTC	CSARGLTYEQYF
TRBV6-6	NA	TRBJ2-3	NA	TGTGCCAGCAGTTACGTTGGACCAGGGGCAGATACGCAGTATTTT	CASSYVGPGADTQYF
TRBV20-1	NA	TRBJ2-1	NA	TGCAGTGGCTTCTACAATGAGCAGTTCTTC	CSGFYNEQFF
TRBV5-6	NA	TRBJ1-5	NA	TGTGCCAGCCAGAAGCTTAGGTATAGCAATCAGCCCCAGCATTTT	CASQKLRYSNQPQHF
TRBV7-9	NA	TRBJ2-1	NA	TGTGCCAGCAGCTTAGTGGGGGAGAGATACAATGAGCAGTTCTTC	CASSLVGERYNEQFF
TRBV4-3	NA	TRBJ1-2	NA	TGCGCCAGCAGCGGGGTCCCAGGGGCGCCGGGTGGCTACACCTTC	CASSGVPGAPGGYTF
TRBV7-9	NA	TRBJ2-1	NA	TGTGCCAGCAGACAGGGCGTGTACAATGAGCAGTTCTTC	CASRQGVYNEQFF
TRBV7-2	few	TRBJ2-1	NA	TGTGCCAGCAGACCGCCATTCGGTGAAGTCTCCTACAATGAGCAGTTCTTC	CASRPPFGEVSYNEQFF
TRBV28	few	TRBJ2-2	NA	TGTGCCAGCAGTTTTCTACGGAGTATGGAGGGGGAGCTGTTTTTT	CASSFLRSMEGELFF
TRBV7-3	NA	TRBJ2-1	NA	TGTGCCAGCAGCGATCGGGGGCTCGGGACACCCAACAATGAGCAGTTCTTC	CASSDRGLGTPNNEQFF
TRBV7-6	NA	TRBJ2-2	TRBD1	TGTGCCAGCAGTGAACAGGGGTTTAACACCGGGGAGCTGTTTTTT	CASSEQGFNTGELFF
TRBV6-5	many	TRBJ1-4	TRBD1	TGTGCCAGCAGTTTAGGACAGGGGACTAATGAAAAACTGTTTTTT	CASSLGQGTNEKLFF